One sample yielded the 18 T cell receptor beta chains listed below, sequenced in a study of T cell repertoires in cytomegalovirus infection. These TCRs' antigens remain unknown. TCRdb reanalysed the reads using MiXCR and keeps one entry per CDR3 protein. The sample holds roughly 800,000 distinct CDR3 sequences, almost 30% seen once. The sample in question was cultured CD8+ T cells from PBMCs, obtained from culture after CMV antigen stimulation. The source is a human donor in good health (CMV status not recorded). Some clones in this sample may be carry-over from other donors' samples.

The rearrangement joins TRBV6-5 to TRBJ2-3; 9 nucleotides line up with TRBD2. The CDR3 loop spans 16 amino acids. Per the germline V gene, CDR1 is MNHEY and CDR2 is SVGAGI. Trimming took 5 bases from V and 2 from J; bases not matched to a gene: 8. CDR3 protein: CASSSPIAGDTDTQYF. The CDR3 DNA sequence: TGTGCCAGCAGTAGTCCGATAGCGGGGGACACAGATACGCAGTATTTT.

The chain joins TRBV7-9 to TRBJ1-2, with D possibly being TRBD1 (5 bases). The CDR3 consists of 16 residues. V was shortened by 4 bases and J by 0 bases, with 15 bases between the two germline ends. Germline CDR1 and CDR2: SEHNR and FQNEAQ (reference sequence). In nucleotides, the CDR3 is TGTGCCAGCAGCTCCATATCCAGGGATCCTAACTATGGCTACACCTTC. Translating gives CASSSISRDPNYGYTF. The full variable domain, in which reference TRBV7-9 and TRBJ1-2 provide the parts outside the CDR3, is DTGVSQNPRHKITKRGQNVTFRCDPISEHNRLYWYRQTLGQGPEFLTYFQNEAQLEKSRLLSDRFSAERPKGSFSTLEIQRTEQGDSAMYLCASSSISRDPNYGYTFGSGTRLTVV.

This clonotype was recorded a few times. The rearrangement uses TRBV24-1 and TRBJ1-2; D uncertain. The CDR3 has 13 residues. With 5 bases removed from V and 0 bases from J, the gap between germline ends came to 6 bases. Germline CDR1 reads KGHDR; CDR2 reads SFDVKD. This CDR3 is CATSAGPNYGYTF. The DNA of the CDR3 is TGTGCCACCAGTGCCGGTCCTAACTATGGCTACACCTTC.

The chain joins TRBV10-3 to TRBJ1-6, with D tentatively TRBD1 (6 bases). The CDR3 length is 15 residues. Trimming stripped 10 bases from V and 5 bases from J, with 18 bases between. Germline V CDR1 and CDR2: ENHRY, SYGVKD. The CDR3 coding sequence is TGTGCCACGACGACAGGACCTTGGGATAATTCACCCCTCCACTTT. This gives the protein CATTTGPWDNSPLHF.

This clonotype was detected many times. This sequence joins TRBV7-2 and TRBJ1-4; TRBD1 matches 9 bases. The CDR3 has 15 amino acids. Germline V gene lookup returns CDR1 SGHTA and CDR2 FQGNSA. The V gene end was trimmed by 0 bases and the J gene end by 10 bases; junction bases not matched to a gene: 6. The CDR3 nucleotides are TGTGCCAGCAGCTTAGCGGGACAGGGCTTTTTAAAACTGTTTTTT. It translates to CASSLAGQGFLKLFF.

This clonotype showed up just a few times. The rearrangement joins TRBV12-3 or TRBV12-4 to TRBJ2-1, with D unresolved. The CDR3 consists of 14 residues. The V end was cut by 4 bases, the J end by 8 bases, with 15 bases between. The CDR3: CASSSWTNFDEQFF. DNA of the CDR3: TGTGCCAGCAGTTCGTGGACCAATTTCGATGAGCAGTTCTTC.

Notes on this clonotype: The junction and the germline gene differ at one end; a read error may be behind it. The chain combines TRBV4-1 with TRBJ1-5; 11 nucleotides match TRBD1. The CDR3 is 15 amino acids. Germline CDR1 and CDR2: MGHRA and YSYEKL. CDR3 in amino acids: CASSQGQGAHQPQHF. CDR3 coding DNA: TGTGCCAGCAGCCAAGGACAGGGGGCTCATCAGCCCCAGCATTTT.

V usage is TRBV7-3 and J usage is TRBJ2-2; the D gene is possibly TRBD1 (6 bases). Trimming stripped 4 bases from V and 7 bases from J, with 10 bases between. The V gene's germline CDR1 is SGHTA and CDR2 FQGTGA. The CDR3 sequence is 13 residues long. CDR3 sequence reads: CASSSQGHGELFF. In DNA form, the CDR3 reads TGTGCCAGCAGCTCACAGGGTCACGGGGAGCTGTTTTTT.

This sequence joins TRBV19 and TRBJ1-1; maybe TRBD1 (5 bases). The CDR3 covers 11 residues. V shed 3 bases and J shed 8 bases, with 7 bases lying between them. CDR1 is LNHDA, CDR2 SQIVND, per germline (reference sequence). The CDR3 here is CASSIWGEAFF. The CDR3, as DNA: TGTGCCAGTAGTATTTGGGGGGAAGCTTTCTTT.

This clonotype was seen ten or more times. The chain carries TRBV7-9 and TRBJ2-2; 7 bases line up with TRBD1. Germline V gene lookup returns CDR1 SEHNR and CDR2 FQNEAQ (reference sequence). The CDR3 extends over 15 amino acids. V dropped 4 bases and J dropped 4; count of bases not matched to a gene: 6. The CDR3 bases are TGTGCCAGCAGCTCCGAGACAGGGTTCACCGGGGAGCTGTTTTTT. Its protein is CASSSETGFTGELFF. Full variable domain (missing parts from reference TRBV7-9 and TRBJ2-2): DTGVSQNPRHKITKRGQNVTFRCDPISEHNRLYWYRQTLGQGPEFLTYFQNEAQLEKSRLLSDRFSAERPKGSFSTLEIQRTEQGDSAMYLCASSSETGFTGELFFGEGSRLTVL.

The table lists this clonotype with a few counts. The CDR3 region is CATSRRQEETQYF. The DNA for the CDR3 is TGTGCCACCAGCAGGCGACAGGAAGAGACCCAGTACTTC. The chain has TRBV15 and TRBJ2-5; weak D call: TRBD1 (6 bases). V was shortened by 3 bases and J by 3 bases, with 8 bases between the two germline ends. This CDR3 region has 13 residues. CDR1 and CDR2 from the germline V gene are LNHNV and YYDKDF (reference sequence).

This clonotype was recorded many times. The chain uses TRBV12-3 or TRBV12-4 and TRBJ1-6; weak D call: TRBD1 (6 bases). The CDR3 is 12 residues long. Trimming stripped 1 base from V and 14 bases from J, with 9 bases between. The CDR3 coding sequence is TGTGCCAGCAGTTTAGGCAGGGGTGCCCTCCACTTT. Translation gives CASSLGRGALHF.

This clonotype was counted only a few times. The gene calls are TRBV19 and TRBJ2-1; 7 bases map to TRBD2. There are 11 residues in the CDR3. CDR1 is LNHDA, CDR2 SQIVND, per germline (reference sequence). V shed 8 bases and J 9 bases; nucleotides not matched to a gene: 4. As DNA, the CDR3 is TGTGCCAGTGGACTAGTCCTTGAGCAGTTCTTC. The encoded protein is CASGLVLEQFF.

This clonotype has more than one count but fewer than ten. V usage is TRBV7-6 and J usage is TRBJ2-2, with 12 bases identical to TRBD2. This CDR3 is built from 16 residues. The V and J ends lost 4 bases and 7 bases, in that order; junction bases with no gene match: 7. Per the germline V gene, CDR1 is SGHVS and CDR2 is FNYEAQ. CDR3 sequence: CASSSGLAGIDGELFF. The CDR3 DNA sequence: TGTGCCAGCAGCTCCGGACTAGCGGGGATTGACGGGGAGCTGTTTTTT.

The genes are TRBV20-1 and TRBJ1-1, with 9 bases that match TRBD1. The V gene's germline CDR1 is DFQATT and CDR2 SNEGSKA (reference sequence). The CDR3 has 15 residues. After removal of 7 bases from V and 2 bases from J, the junction contained 11 bases not matched to a gene. The CDR3 region has the DNA TGCAGTGTCACAACCGAGGACAGGGGTAACACTGAAGCTTTCTTT. It translates to CSVTTEDRGNTEAFF.

This sequence joins TRBV7-9 and TRBJ1-1; TRBD1 matches at 9 bases. V dropped 1 base and J dropped 10; count of bases not matched to a gene: 1. Germline V gives CDR1 SEHNR, CDR2 FQNEAQ (reference sequence). CDR3 size: 12 residues. CDR3 region: CASSLGGQGAFF. The CDR3 nucleotides are TGTGCCAGCAGCTTAGGGGGACAGGGAGCTTTCTTT.

The J gene is TRBJ2-1, the V gene TRBV7-3, with 7 bases identical to TRBD1. V gave up 10 bases and J gave up 1 base; unmatched junction bases: 10. The CDR3 covers 15 residues. From germline, CDR1 is SGHTA and CDR2 FQGTGA. CDR3 amino acids: CATSWGTASYNEQFF. DNA for the CDR3: TGTGCCACCTCGTGGGGGACAGCTTCCTACAATGAGCAGTTCTTC.

In this sample, this clonotype turned up a few times. This chain links TRBV6-1 with TRBJ2-1, with unresolved D. Per germline, CDR1 MNHNS and CDR2 SASEGT. CDR3 length equals 10 residues. Deletions cut 8 bases from V and 9 bases from J, with 8 bases between. The CDR3 nucleotides are TGTGCCAGCCGAGCGTCTGAGCAGTTCTTC. Protein: CASRASEQFF.